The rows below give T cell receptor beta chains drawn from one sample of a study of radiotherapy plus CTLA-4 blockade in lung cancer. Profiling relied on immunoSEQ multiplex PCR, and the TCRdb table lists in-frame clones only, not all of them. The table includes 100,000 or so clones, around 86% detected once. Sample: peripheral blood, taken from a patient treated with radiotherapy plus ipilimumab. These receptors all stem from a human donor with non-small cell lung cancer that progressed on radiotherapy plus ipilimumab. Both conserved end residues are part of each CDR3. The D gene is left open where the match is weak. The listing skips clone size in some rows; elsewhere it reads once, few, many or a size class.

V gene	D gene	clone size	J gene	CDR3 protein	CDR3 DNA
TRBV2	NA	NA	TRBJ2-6	CASRPQSGANVLTF	TGTGCCAGCAGGCCGCAATCTGGGGCCAACGTCCTGACTTTC
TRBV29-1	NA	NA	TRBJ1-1	CSVVYGPEAFF	TGCAGCGTTGTTTACGGCCCTGAAGCTTTCTTT
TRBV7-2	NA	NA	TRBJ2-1	CASSSPGGVTYNEQFF	TGTGCCAGCAGCTCCCCAGGGGGGGTCACCTACAATGAGCAGTTCTTC
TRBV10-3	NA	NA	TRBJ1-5	CAISEGDIRNQPQHF	TGTGCCATCAGTGAGGGTGATATCAGAAATCAGCCCCAGCATTTT
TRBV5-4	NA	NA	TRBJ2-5	CASSLGTDQETQYF	TGTGCCAGCAGCTTGGGCACAGACCAAGAGACCCAGTACTTC
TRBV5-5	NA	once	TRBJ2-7	CASSFGPAYEQYF	TGTGCCAGCAGCTTTGGGCCCGCCTACGAGCAGTACTTC
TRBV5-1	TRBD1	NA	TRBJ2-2	CASTPRQGSTGELFF	TGCGCCAGCACCCCCAGACAGGGAAGCACCGGGGAGCTGTTTTTT
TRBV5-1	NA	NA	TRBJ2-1	CASSSQAGGSYNEQFF	TGCGCCAGCAGCTCGCAGGCCGGCGGCTCCTACAATGAGCAGTTCTTC
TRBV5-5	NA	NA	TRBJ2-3	CASSRTDSSDTQYF	TGTGCCAGCAGCCGCACCGACAGTTCAGATACGCAGTATTTT
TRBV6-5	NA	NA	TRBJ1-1	CASYGGPRAFF	TGTGCCAGTTATGGGGGACCCCGGGCTTTCTTT
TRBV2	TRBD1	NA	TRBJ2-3	CASSEVHFLWTGMADTQYF	TGTGCCAGCAGTGAAGTCCATTTCCTCTGGACAGGGATGGCAGATACGCAGTATTTT
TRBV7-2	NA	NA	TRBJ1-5	CASSLVWGLGQPQHF	TGTGCCAGCAGCTTAGTCTGGGGGTTGGGTCAGCCCCAGCATTTT
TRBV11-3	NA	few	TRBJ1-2	CASSLVGYGYTF	TGTGCCAGCAGCTTAGTCGGGTATGGCTACACCTTC
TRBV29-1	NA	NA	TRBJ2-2	CSVKTGRGTGELFF	TGCAGCGTTAAGACAGGGAGGGGCACCGGGGAGCTGTTTTTT
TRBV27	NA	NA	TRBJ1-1	CASSLSRERNTEAFF	TGTGCCAGCAGTTTATCAAGGGAAAGGAACACTGAAGCTTTCTTT
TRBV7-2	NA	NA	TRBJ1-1	CASSSYTEAFF	TGTGCCAGCAGCTCTTACACTGAAGCTTTCTTT
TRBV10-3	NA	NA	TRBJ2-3	CAISAELGLVRDTQYF	TGTGCCATCAGTGCGGAACTGGGACTCGTGAGAGATACGCAGTATTTT
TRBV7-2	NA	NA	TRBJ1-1	CASSGTMNTEAFF	TGTGCCAGCAGCGGGACAATGAACACTGAAGCTTTCTTT
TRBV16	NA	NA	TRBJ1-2	CASSPPQGWDGYTF	TGTGCCAGCAGCCCCCCTCAGGGGTGGGATGGCTACACCTTC
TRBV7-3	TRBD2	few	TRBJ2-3	CASSRTSGRTDTQYF	TGTGCCAGCAGCCGGACTAGCGGGAGGACAGATACGCAGTATTTT
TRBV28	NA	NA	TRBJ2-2	CASSSTGTGNTGELFF	TGTGCCAGCAGTAGCACCGGGACGGGGAACACCGGGGAGCTGTTTTTT
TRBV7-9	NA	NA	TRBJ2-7	CASSQDWTRGSGEQYF	TGCGCCAGCAGCCAAGATTGGACCAGGGGTAGTGGCGAGCAGTACTTC
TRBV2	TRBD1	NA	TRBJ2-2	CASSAHRGLSDTGELFF	TGTGCCAGCAGCGCTCACAGGGGCCTATCCGACACCGGGGAGCTGTTTTTT
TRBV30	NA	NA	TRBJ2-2	CAWSVGRTIGELFF	TGTGCCTGGAGTGTCGGTCGCACGATCGGGGAGCTGTTTTTT
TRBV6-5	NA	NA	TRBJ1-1	CASSYSRRNTEAFF	TGTGCCAGCAGTTACTCGCGTAGGAACACTGAAGCTTTCTTT
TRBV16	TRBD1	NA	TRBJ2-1	CASSQSRTGGNEQFF	TGTGCCAGCAGCCAATCTCGGACAGGGGGCAATGAGCAGTTCTTC
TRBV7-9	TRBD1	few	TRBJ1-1	CASSSDRDTEAFF	TGTGCCAGCAGTTCCGACAGGGACACTGAAGCTTTCTTT
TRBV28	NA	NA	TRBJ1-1	CASSFPGENTEAFF	TGTGCCAGCAGTTTCCCAGGGGAGAACACTGAAGCTTTCTTT
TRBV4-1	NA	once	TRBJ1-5	CASSQESQGSQPQHF	TGCGCCAGCAGCCAAGAGTCCCAGGGAAGTCAGCCCCAGCATTTT
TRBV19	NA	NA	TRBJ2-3	CASSIGGRQGGVQYF	TGTGCCAGTAGTATAGGGGGGAGGCAGGGTGGTGTGCAGTATTTT
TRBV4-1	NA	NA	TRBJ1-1	CASSPQLGPTNTEAFF	TGCGCCAGCAGCCCTCAACTGGGACCGACGAACACTGAAGCTTTCTTT
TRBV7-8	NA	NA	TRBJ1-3	CASSRQRYSGNTIYF	TGTGCCAGCAGCCGACAGAGATACTCTGGAAACACCATATATTTT
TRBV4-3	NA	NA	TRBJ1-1	CASSQGSERTEVFF	TGCGCCAGCAGCCAGGGGTCGGAACGCACTGAAGTTTTCTTT
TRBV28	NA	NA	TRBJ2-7	CASSLRTYEQYF	TGTGCCAGCAGTTTGCGGACCTACGAGCAGTACTTC
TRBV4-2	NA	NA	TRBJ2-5	CASSPQQGAQETQYF	TGTGCCAGCAGCCCCCAACAGGGAGCCCAAGAGACCCAGTACTTC
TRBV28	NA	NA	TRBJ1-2	CASSFKGDGYTF	TGTGCCAGCAGTTTTAAGGGGGATGGCTACACCTTC
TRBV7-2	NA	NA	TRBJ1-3	CASSSGTAGNTIYF	TGTGCCAGCAGCTCTGGGACGGCTGGAAACACCATATATTTT
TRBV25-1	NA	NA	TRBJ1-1	CASSEFRWTEAFF	TGTGCCAGCAGTGAATTTCGGTGGACTGAAGCTTTCTTT
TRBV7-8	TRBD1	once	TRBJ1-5	CASSPGQLNQPQHF	TGTGCCAGCAGCCCGGGACAGTTGAATCAGCCCCAGCATTTT
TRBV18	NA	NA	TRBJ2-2	CASSPSGYTGELFF	TGTGCCAGCTCACCTAGCGGCTACACCGGGGAGCTGTTTTTT
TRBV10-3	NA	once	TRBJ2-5	CAISDRGYQETQYF	TGTGCCATCAGTGACCGGGGGTATCAAGAGACCCAGTACTTC
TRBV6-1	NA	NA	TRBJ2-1	CASSAGVHEQFF	TGTGCCAGCAGTGCGGGGGTTCATGAGCAGTTCTTC
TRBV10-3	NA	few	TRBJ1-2	CAISKNLEGGYTF	TGTGCCATCAGCAAAAATTTGGAAGGAGGCTACACCTTC
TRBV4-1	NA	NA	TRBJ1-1	CASSQGQLNTEAFF	TGCGCCAGCAGCCAAGGACAGTTGAACACTGAAGCTTTCTTT
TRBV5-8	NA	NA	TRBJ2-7	CASSLADNYEQYF	TGTGCCAGCAGCTTGGCGGACAACTACGAGCAGTACTTC
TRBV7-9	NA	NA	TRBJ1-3	CASSHPLGEYF	TGTGCCAGCAGTCACCCGCTCGGGGAGTATTTT
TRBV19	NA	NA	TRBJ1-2	CASTSLPTDGGYTF	TGTGCCAGTACTTCTCTTCCCACGGATGGTGGCTACACCTTC
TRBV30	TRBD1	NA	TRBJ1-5	CAWSPGTGHNQPQHF	TGTGCCTGGAGTCCCGGGACAGGGCACAATCAGCCCCAGCATTTT
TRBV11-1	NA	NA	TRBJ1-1	CASSLGQNTEAFF	TGTGCCAGCAGCTTAGGGCAGAACACTGAAGCTTTCTTT
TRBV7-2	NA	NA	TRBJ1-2	CASSLIQIQASYGYTF	TGTGCCAGCAGCTTAATTCAGATCCAGGCGAGCTATGGCTACACCTTC
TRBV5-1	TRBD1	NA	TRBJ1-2	CASSNEDRYNYGYTF	TGCGCCAGCAGCAATGAGGACAGGTATAACTATGGCTACACCTTC
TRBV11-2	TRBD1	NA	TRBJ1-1	CASSFNRGGTEAFF	TGTGCCAGCAGCTTCAACAGGGGAGGGACTGAAGCTTTCTTT
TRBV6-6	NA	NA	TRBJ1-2	CASSPGGSSYGYTF	TGTGCCAGCTCACCGGGGGGGTCCTCCTATGGCTACACCTTC
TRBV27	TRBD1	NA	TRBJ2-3	CASRRPGQGADTQYF	TGTGCCAGCAGGCGCCCCGGACAGGGGGCAGATACGCAGTATTTT
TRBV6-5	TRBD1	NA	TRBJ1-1	CASSYIPGQGAFF	TGTGCCAGCAGTTATATACCGGGACAGGGGGCTTTCTTT